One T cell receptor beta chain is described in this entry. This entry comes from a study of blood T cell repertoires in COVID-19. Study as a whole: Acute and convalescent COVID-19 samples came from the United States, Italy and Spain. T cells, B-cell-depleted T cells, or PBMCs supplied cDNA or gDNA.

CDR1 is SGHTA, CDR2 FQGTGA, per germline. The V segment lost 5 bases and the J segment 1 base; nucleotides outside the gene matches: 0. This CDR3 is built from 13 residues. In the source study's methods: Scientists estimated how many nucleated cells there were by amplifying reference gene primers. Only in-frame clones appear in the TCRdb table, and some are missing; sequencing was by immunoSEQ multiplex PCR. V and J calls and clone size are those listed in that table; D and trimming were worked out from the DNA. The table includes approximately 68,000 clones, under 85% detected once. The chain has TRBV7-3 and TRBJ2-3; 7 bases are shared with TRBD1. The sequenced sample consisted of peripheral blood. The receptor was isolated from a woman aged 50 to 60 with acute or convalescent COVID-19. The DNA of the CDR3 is TGTGCCAGCAGCACAGGGGGCACAGATACGCAGTATTTT. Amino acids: CASSTGGTDTQYF.